This TCR beta chain emerged from a study of blood T cell repertoires in COVID-19. Overall study context: T cells, B-cell-depleted T cells, or PBMCs provided the cDNA or gDNA that served as material.

The CDR3 covers 16 residues. Germline CDR1 LGHDT, CDR2 YNNKEL (reference sequence). V was clipped by 2 bases and J by 8 bases, with 19 bases between them. In the source study's methods: Amplification of reference gene primers provided the estimated nucleated cell counts. The method was immunoSEQ multiplex PCR; TCRdb's version includes in-frame clones alone and lacks a portion of them. V, J and clone size reflect that table, while D and trimming were determined from the DNA. The sample includes approximately 260,000 clones, around 90% of them seen just once. Specimen: peripheral blood. The receptor comes from a woman aged 40 to 49 with acute or convalescent COVID-19. V gene TRBV3-1 (or the pseudogene TRBV3-2) combines with J gene TRBJ2-1; a possible D gene is TRBD1 (6 bases). CDR3 in DNA: TGTGCCAGCAGCCAAATCAGGGGCCCCAGGATCGATGAGCAGTTCTTC. Protein: CASSQIRGPRIDEQFF.